This T cell receptor beta chain was sequenced for a study of a mutant IDH1 vaccine in newly diagnosed glioma (dated by TCRdb to the early 2020s). Some background on the complete study: Of the 25 to 40 treated patients, roughly 60% were male and around 40% were female, and the mean age was 40.4 years. Prior to enrollment, standard therapy consisting of radiotherapy alone, temozolomide alone, or radiochemotherapy with temozolomide had been administered to patients, with the combination being received by most patients. Peripheral blood was drawn at six visits: V03 (baseline), V05, V07, V10, V12 and V13. Longitudinal TCRB deep sequencing was done for roughly 23 treated patients, wherever samples were available for exploratory analyses.

The CDR3, cysteine through phenylalanine, is 13 amino acids long. This entry keeps only the CDR3 DNA: 39 bases, framed from base 1. Cut back by 4 bases and 2 bases, the V and J ends lie 8 bases apart. From a lookup of the germline V gene, CDR1 and CDR2 are SQVTM and ANQGSEA. What this sample's time point label stands for: baseline, week 1 (first vaccination visit). The sample's treatment or condition label, in plain terms: pre-vaccination baseline after standard-of-care therapy. All donors had newly diagnosed IDH1-mutant astrocytomas of WHO grade 3 or 4 that showed loss of nuclear ATRX. The samples were drawn from NOA16, a multicentre, single-arm, open-label phase I trial in Germany that tested a mutant IDH1 peptide vaccine in humans for the first time. Blood drawn at visit V03 was used as the baseline sample for immunogenicity testing. The DNeasy Blood and Tissue Kit was used to extract genomic DNA from EDTA blood for TCRB sequencing.

Broad study findings and their caveats: It was noted by the authors that analyses of patient blood samples could not be reproduced owing to sample limitations. PBMC samples for TCRB deep sequencing were selected based on availability. Vaccine-induced immune responses across multiple MHC alleles were detected in approximately 94% of patients. Pseudoprogression seemed to be unrelated to changes in the top peripheral T cell clonotypes found by TCRB sequencing.

A remark on this clone: Its antigen has not been determined. No qualities accompany the bases; no much larger clone lies one base away.

The method was the immunoSEQ multiplex PCR assay. Following the manufacturer's protocol, the hsTCRB Kit was used to amplify rearranged TCR beta chain sequences. Sequencing of TCRB libraries was carried out on an Illumina MiSeq. The original pipeline was this. Demultiplexing, trimming and gene mapping were performed with the kit vendor's proprietary platform. Drawn from immuneACCESS, this table holds only the in-frame rearrangements with V and J called that TCRdb kept. Clones are partly lost; checked studies trace under half to an unresolved V gene and leave the rest unexplained. V, J and clone size reflect that table, while D and trimming were determined from the DNA. This sample lists some 87,000 clones; 80% were detected once. The leading ten clones occupy approximately 7.6% of the sample.

The rearrangement combines TRBV29-1 with TRBJ2-2; no confident D gene assignment can be made. The starting material was PBMCs, obtained from a glioma patient treated with radiotherapy, temozolomide or both. The sequence was collected from a man in his forties with glioma. Here is the DNA: TGCAGCGTTGTCATCCAAAACACCGGGGAGCTGTTTTTT. This sequence encodes CSVVIQNTGELFF.